This T cell receptor (beta chain) stems from a study of blood T cells in healthy people across ages. Germline CDR1 reads LGHDT; CDR2 reads YNNKEL (reference sequence). This CDR3 region has 12 residues. The V gene lost 5 bases and the J gene lost 4 bases, with 7 bases spanning the gap. In its sample, this clonotype was seen a few times. The second PCR ran about 7 to 12 cycles with a sample-barcoded 5' primer and J-beta primers. MiXCR, run by TCRdb on the 5' RACE reads, gives a single entry per CDR3 protein. The profile shows about 730,000 distinct CDR3 sequences, around 40% of them singletons. Sequenced: blood. The rearrangement joins TRBV3-1 to TRBJ2-3; D call uncertain. This sequence originates from a woman aged 55-70 years in good health. The CDR3 region is CASSALPDTQYF. The CDR3 nucleotides are TGTGCCAGCAGCGCCCTTCCAGATACGCAGTATTTT.